One and the same sample provided the 30 T cell receptor beta chains below, sequenced in a study of low-dose radiotherapy and immunotherapy resistance in tumors. Primers targeting TRAV and TRBV primed first-strand cDNA, covering alpha and beta chains. A constant-region primer paired with the V-primer adapter amplified TCRs over about 19 PCR cycles. TCRdb redid the calling of the reads with MiXCR, one entry per CDR3 protein. The table includes tens of thousands of distinct CDR3 sequences, 20% detected once. Indicated time point: after trial treatment. Regarding treatment: LDRT plus nivolumab, ipilimumab, low-dose cyclophosphamide and aspirin (RACIN trial). The input for sequencing was PBMCs, taken after low-dose radiotherapy plus immunotherapy. The receptors come from a female donor with ovarian cancer.

The chain links TRBV5-1 to TRBJ2-7; D is possibly TRBD1 (6 bases). V was pared by 0 bases and J by 7 bases, with 8 bases between. This CDR3 has 12 amino acids. The germline CDR1 and CDR2 sequences are SGHRS and YFSETQ. The CDR3: CASSLVQGEQYF. The CDR3 DNA sequence: TGCGCCAGCAGCTTGGTGCAGGGGGAGCAGTACTTC.

This clonotype was recorded many times. V usage is TRBV20-1 and J usage is TRBJ2-3; D is possibly TRBD1 (6 bases). The length of the CDR3 is 14 residues. Looked up from germline, CDR1 is DFQATT and CDR2 is SNEGSKA (reference sequence). Trimming took off 1 base at V and 9 bases at J, with 17 bases between the two ends. CDR3 DNA sequence: TGCAGTGCTAGAGGGGGTTCAGGGGCGTTCACGCAGTATTTT. The encoded protein is CSARGGSGAFTQYF.

The chain has TRBV6-2 or TRBV6-3 and TRBJ1-1, with D possibly being TRBD1 (6 bases). Germline lookup yields CDR1 MNHEY and CDR2 SVGEGT. The V gene lost 8 bases and the J gene lost 7 bases, with 14 bases spanning the gap. This CDR3 has 12 amino acids. CDR3 loop: CASSGTRSEAFF. CDR3 DNA sequence: TGTGCCAGCTCGGGGACACGCAGTGAAGCTTTCTTT.

Note on this clonotype: One base separates it from a far larger clone, so it is likely a read error. This chain links TRBV19 with TRBJ2-7, with 10 bases matching TRBD1. This CDR3 spans 13 amino acids. The germline CDR1 and CDR2 sequences are LNHDA and SQIVND (reference sequence). With V trimmed by 5 bases and J by 7 bases, 5 bases remained unmatched. The CDR3 sequence is CASSVRTGGEQYF. In DNA form, the CDR3 reads TGTGCCAGTAGTGTTCGGACAGGGGGGGAGCAGTACTTC.

This clonotype showed up many times. The rearrangement joins TRBV3-1 to TRBJ1-1, with D unresolved. Germline V gene lookup returns CDR1 LGHDT and CDR2 YNNKEL (reference sequence). Trimming removed 4 bases at V and 0 bases at J, with 6 bases between. CDR3 length: 13 amino acids. The CDR3 region has the DNA TGTGCCAGCAGCCCGGACCTGAACACTGAAGCTTTCTTT. Amino acids: CASSPDLNTEAFF.

This rearrangement joins TRBV4-3 to TRBJ2-1; D uncertain. CDR1 and CDR2 (germline): LGHNA, YSLEER. Trimming pared 0 bases from V and 5 bases from J, leaving 14 bases between. CDR3 size: 16 residues. The CDR3 DNA reads as TGCGCCAGCAGCCAAGATTGGGCCATAGCTCACAATGAGCAGTTCTTC. Translated: CASSQDWAIAHNEQFF.

Many counts were recorded for this clonotype. The chain combines TRBV2 with TRBJ2-2; D might be TRBD2 (6 bases). V lost 6 bases and J lost 4, with 9 bases in between. CDR1 is SNHLY and CDR2 is FYNNEI in the germline V gene. This CDR3 contains 13 residues. DNA for the CDR3: TGTGCCAGCAGGGGACTGATCACCGGGGAGCTGTTTTTT. This translates into CASRGLITGELFF.

This clonotype was detected many times. The V and J genes are TRBV9 and TRBJ2-7; D gene unclear. V lost 4 bases and J 5 bases, leaving 19 bases between the germline ends. From germline, CDR1 is SGDLS and CDR2 YYNGEE. The CDR3 has 15 amino acids. The CDR3 coding sequence is TGTGCCAGCAGCCCCCACCCAGGCCGGTTCGACGAGCAGTACTTC. Translating it yields CASSPHPGRFDEQYF.

This clonotype occurred many times. The chain carries TRBV10-2 and TRBJ2-7, with a possible D match to TRBD2 (5 bases). The germline V and J ends were trimmed by 8 bases and 4 bases, with 12 bases remaining between them. CDR3 length: 12 amino acids. CDR1 and CDR2 from the germline V gene are WSHSY and SAAADI. CDR3 loop: CASLLGRYEQYF. The CDR3 bases are TGCGCCAGCCTACTAGGAAGATACGAGCAGTACTTC.

This clonotype was recorded at least ten times. This chain uses TRBV28 with TRBJ2-1; 7 bases match TRBD1. The J segment lost 10 bases and the V segment lost 2 bases, leaving 11 bases of the junction unmatched. This CDR3 is 15 amino acids long. Germline CDR1 reads MDHEN; CDR2 reads SYDVKM. DNA for the CDR3: TGTGCCAGCAGTTTAAGCCTTACAGGGGCAGGAGAGCAGTTCTTC. Amino acids: CASSLSLTGAGEQFF.

This clonotype was counted at least ten times. V usage is TRBV20-1 and J usage is TRBJ2-7; D uncertain. Germline CDR1 DFQATT, CDR2 SNEGSKA (reference sequence). The CDR3 totals 13 residues. V was shortened by 4 bases and J by 1 base, with 11 bases between the two germline ends. DNA of the CDR3: TGCAGTGCTAAAGACTGGGGTTCCTACGAGCAGTACTTC. Protein: CSAKDWGSYEQYF.

This clonotype was counted at least ten times. V usage is TRBV29-1 and J usage is TRBJ2-7; 8 bases match TRBD1. Trimming removed 3 bases from V and 2 bases from J; junction bases left unmatched: 9. The germline V gene has CDR1 SQVTM and CDR2 ANQGSEA. The CDR3 extends over 15 amino acids. CDR3 residues: CSVDPGPGQAYEQYF. The CDR3, as DNA: TGCAGCGTTGATCCCGGGCCGGGACAGGCCTACGAGCAGTACTTC.

The sample holds many counts of this clonotype. This chain links TRBV7-3 with TRBJ1-1, with a tentative D call TRBD1 (6 bases). Per the germline V gene, CDR1 is SGHTA and CDR2 is FQGTGA. The CDR3 extends over 13 amino acids. Trimming shortened V by 1 base and J by 3 bases, and 6 bases separated the two germline ends. CDR3 sequence: CASSLNRDTEAFF. The CDR3 DNA follows: TGTGCCAGCAGCTTAAACAGGGACACTGAAGCTTTCTTT.

This clonotype was observed at least ten times. The gene calls are TRBV6-4 and TRBJ1-1; no firm D call. The CDR3 is 13 residues long. Trimming took 2 bases from V and 5 from J, leaving 9 bases between them. The germline V gene has CDR1 MRHNA and CDR2 SNTAGT. CDR3 nucleotides: TGTGCCAGCAGTGACACCCAGGAGACTGAAGCTTTCTTT. It specifies CASSDTQETEAFF.

Many counts were recorded for this clonotype. The chain recombines TRBV6-6 with TRBJ1-1; D unresolved. Deletions cut 2 bases from V and 5 bases from J, with 9 bases between. Germline CDR1 reads MNHNY; CDR2 reads SVGAGI (reference sequence). This CDR3 region has 13 residues. The CDR3 nucleotides read TGTGCCAGCAGTTACGGGATAGAGACTGAAGCTTTCTTT. Amino acid sequence: CASSYGIETEAFF.

This clonotype was picked up many times. The chain uses TRBV12-3 or TRBV12-4 and TRBJ1-1; 8 bases match TRBD1. V was clipped by 0 bases and J by 6 bases; unmatched bases: 6. The CDR3 is made up of 15 amino acids. The CDR3 region is CASSLALGQAPEAFF. The CDR3 DNA sequence: TGTGCCAGCAGTTTAGCGCTGGGACAGGCCCCTGAAGCTTTCTTT.

There are many counts of this clonotype. The chain couples TRBV12-3 or TRBV12-4 to TRBJ1-6; D uncertain. This CDR3 contains 16 residues. V was cut by 2 bases and J by 7 bases, with 15 bases left in between. CDR3 coding DNA: TGTGCCAGCAGTTTAAATGTGGGCGCCAGGAATTCACCCCTCCACTTT. This codes for CASSLNVGARNSPLHF.

This clonotype showed up many times. V and J are TRBV27 and TRBJ2-5; D is uncertain. Between the trimmed V and J ends, which lost 5 bases and 5 bases, there was a span of 18 bases. The germline V gene has CDR1 MNHEY and CDR2 SMNVEV (reference sequence). CDR3 size: 15 residues. The CDR3 loop is CASSNRRLVGETQYF. CDR3 bases: TGTGCCAGCAGTAACCGGCGGCTAGTTGGGGAGACCCAGTACTTC.

This clonotype occurred many times. This chain links TRBV3-1 with TRBJ1-6; unclear D gene. This CDR3 is 14 amino acids long. Germline loops: CDR1 LGHDT, CDR2 YNNKEL (reference sequence). Trimming left V 1 base short and J 6 bases short, with 7 bases between. The CDR3 here is CASSQAQSNSPLHF. The CDR3 coding sequence is TGTGCCAGCAGCCAAGCCCAGTCTAATTCACCCCTCCACTTT.

Concerning this clonotype itself: This probably arose from a read error, given a far larger clone one base away. The rearrangement links TRBV6-6 to TRBJ2-1; TRBD2 agrees at 10 bases. J lost 5 bases, V lost 5 bases, and 9 bases had no gene match. The CDR3 extends over 16 amino acids. The V gene's germline CDR1 is MNHNY and CDR2 SVGAGI (reference sequence). CDR3 DNA sequence: TGTGCCAGCAGTGGGATTAGCGGGGGGCCCAACAATGAGCAGTTCTTC. Translated: CASSGISGGPNNEQFF.

The V and J genes are TRBV20-1 and TRBJ2-3, with 10 bases aligning to TRBD1. The germline V gene encodes CDR1 DFQATT and CDR2 SNEGSKA (reference sequence). V lost 4 bases and J lost 4; bases outside the gene matches: 2. The CDR3 runs 13 residues. CDR3 bases: TGCAGTGCTACTGGACAGGGGGCAGATACGCAGTATTTT. The encoded protein is CSATGQGADTQYF.

This clonotype has at least ten counts. The chain employs TRBV2 and TRBJ1-4; D is perhaps TRBD1 (5 bases). The CDR3 runs to 14 residues. With 8 bases removed from V and 8 bases from J, the gap between germline ends came to 18 bases. Germline V gene data show CDR1 as SNHLY and CDR2 as FYNNEI. In DNA, the CDR3 is TGTGCCAGCGCTTCACGGGCACGGGGCGAAAAACTGTTTTTT. Its translation: CASASRARGEKLFF. Drawing the rest from reference TRBV2 and TRBJ1-4, the complete variable domain is EPEVTQTPSHQVTQMGQEVILRCVPISNHLYFYWYRQILGQKVEFLVSFYNNEISEKSEIFDDQFSVERPDGSNFTLKIRSTKLEDSAMYFCASASRARGEKLFFGSGTQLSVL.

The chain carries TRBV5-6 and TRBJ2-1, with D perhaps matching TRBD2 (5 bases). CDR3 size: 15 residues. Germline assignment: CDR1 SGHDT and CDR2 YYEEEE. Trimming took off 0 bases at V and 7 bases at J, with 14 bases between the two ends. CDR3 region: CASSLVSRASNEQFF. DNA for the CDR3: TGTGCCAGCAGCTTGGTCTCGCGGGCCTCTAATGAGCAGTTCTTC.

The CDR3, as DNA: TGTGCCAGCAGTTTATACAGGGGAAGCTACGAGCAGTACTTC. It is translated as CASSLYRGSYEQYF. V usage is TRBV27 and J usage is TRBJ2-7, with TRBD1 matching over 7 bases. V gave up 1 base and J gave up 3 bases; unmatched junction bases: 3. Germline values: CDR1 MNHEY, CDR2 SMNVEV (reference sequence). This CDR3 contains 14 residues.

This clonotype was found a few times. The V gene is TRBV19, the J gene TRBJ2-3, with D perhaps matching TRBD2 (5 bases). CDR1 is LNHDA, CDR2 SQIVND, per germline (reference sequence). Deletions cut 5 bases from V and 4 bases from J, with 16 bases between. CDR3 length equals 15 residues. The chain's CDR3 is CASSLERPIADTQYF. CDR3 sequence (DNA): TGTGCCAGTAGTCTCGAGCGGCCGATTGCAGATACGCAGTATTTT.

The chain joins TRBV5-1 to TRBJ2-2, with D perhaps matching TRBD2 (6 bases). From germline, CDR1 is SGHRS and CDR2 YFSETQ. This CDR3 region has 15 residues. V lost 4 bases and J lost 4, with 14 bases in between. CDR3 sequence: CASSVDGGGTGELFF. The CDR3 DNA reads as TGCGCCAGCAGCGTGGATGGGGGAGGCACCGGGGAGCTGTTTTTT.

This clonotype came up many times. This chain connects TRBV18 to TRBJ2-6, with 11 bases lining up with TRBD2. The CDR3 contains 19 residues. Germline V lookup: CDR1 KGHSH, CDR2 LQKENI. Trimming removed 2 bases from V and 0 bases from J; junction bases left unmatched: 6. CDR3 in amino acids: CASSPYSSGGISGANVLTF. The CDR3 DNA reads TGTGCCAGCTCACCATACTCTAGCGGGGGGATCTCTGGGGCCAACGTCCTGACTTTC.

This clonotype occurred many times. The chain joins TRBV5-5 to TRBJ2-7; 10 bases fit TRBD1. The CDR3 spans 15 residues. Germline V gene sequence: CDR1 SGHKS, CDR2 YYEKEE (reference sequence). The junction had 9 bases not matched to a gene; V was cut back by 4 bases and J by 5 bases. The DNA of the CDR3 is TGTGCCAGCAGCCCGAGGGACAGGGGCTGGGACGAGCAGTACTTC. Translation: CASSPRDRGWDEQYF.

The genes are TRBV18 and TRBJ2-3; D is undetermined. Deletions cut 2 bases from V and 5 bases from J, with 14 bases between. This CDR3 contains 15 residues. The germline V gene has CDR1 KGHSH and CDR2 LQKENI. The chain's CDR3 is CASSPKGPDGDTQYF. The CDR3, as DNA: TGTGCCAGCTCACCAAAGGGCCCGGACGGAGATACGCAGTATTTT.

This chain links TRBV7-9 with TRBJ2-5, with 7 bases aligning to TRBD1. Germline CDR1 is SEHNR and CDR2 is FQNEAQ (reference sequence). V lost 4 bases to trimming and J lost 2 bases; unmatched junction nucleotides: 7. The CDR3 extends over 15 amino acids. Here the CDR3 reads CASSWPGQRQETQYF. CDR3 bases: TGTGCCAGCAGCTGGCCGGGACAGAGACAAGAGACCCAGTACTTC.